This TCR beta chain was sequenced in a study of T cell responses to AZD1222 COVID-19 vaccine. Notes on the study in general: Just five to seven AZD1222 recipients tested seropositive at baseline.

Some clones are missing from TCRdb's copy, which holds only in-frame ones; the method was immunoSEQ multiplex PCR. The sample shows 90,000 to 150,000 clones, about nine tenths of them seen only once. This clone was seen a handful of times. Its antigen is undetermined. The CDR3 consists of 15 residues. Trimming cost V 5 bases and J 3 bases; bases outside gene matches: 7. Germline V gene lookup returns CDR1 SGHAT and CDR2 FQNNGV. This chain links TRBV11-2 with TRBJ1-5; 7 bases line up with TRBD1. The receptor was isolated from an adult in good health. The starting material was peripheral blood, obtained on day 0 of AZD1222 vaccination. CDR3 sequence reads: CASSAGTANNQPQHF. The CDR3 bases are TGTGCCAGCAGCGCCGGGACAGCTAACAATCAGCCCCAGCATTTT.